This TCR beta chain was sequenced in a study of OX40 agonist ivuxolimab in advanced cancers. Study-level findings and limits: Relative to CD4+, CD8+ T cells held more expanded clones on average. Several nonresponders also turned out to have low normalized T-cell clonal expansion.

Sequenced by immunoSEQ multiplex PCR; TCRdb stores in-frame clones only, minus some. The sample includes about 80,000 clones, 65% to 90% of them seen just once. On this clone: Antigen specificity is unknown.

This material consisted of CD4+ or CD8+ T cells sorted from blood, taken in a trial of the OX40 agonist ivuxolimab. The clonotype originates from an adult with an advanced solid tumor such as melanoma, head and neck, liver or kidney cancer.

The CDR3 loop is CASSFYQTANEQFF. CDR3 DNA sequence: TGTGCCAGCAGCTTCTATCAGACAGCGAATGAGCAGTTCTTC. The rearrangement joins TRBV7-2 to TRBJ2-1; D is possibly TRBD1 (5 bases). This CDR3 contains 14 residues. Germline-derived CDR1 and CDR2 are SGHTA and FQGNSA. V lost 3 bases, J lost 7 bases, and 13 bases lay in between.